Below, one T cell receptor (beta chain) is given with its context. The table came from immunoSEQ multiplex PCR; TCRdb's copy has only in-frame clones and leaves some out. The sample records 100,000 to 150,000 clones, under 90% being singletons. Germline V gene lookup returns CDR1 LNHDA and CDR2 SQIVND (reference sequence). This CDR3 has 13 amino acids. With V trimmed by 5 bases and J by 5 bases, 4 bases remained unmatched. The data were obtained in a study of blood T cell repertoires in COVID-19. This TCR was sampled from a man aged 40-55 years with acute COVID-19. Specimen: PBMCs or T cells enriched from blood (not recorded which). The chain joins TRBV19 to TRBJ1-2; TRBD1 agrees at 8 bases. The CDR3 is CASSSTGEYGYTF. The CDR3 DNA is TGTGCCAGTAGTTCGACAGGGGAGTATGGCTACACCTTC.